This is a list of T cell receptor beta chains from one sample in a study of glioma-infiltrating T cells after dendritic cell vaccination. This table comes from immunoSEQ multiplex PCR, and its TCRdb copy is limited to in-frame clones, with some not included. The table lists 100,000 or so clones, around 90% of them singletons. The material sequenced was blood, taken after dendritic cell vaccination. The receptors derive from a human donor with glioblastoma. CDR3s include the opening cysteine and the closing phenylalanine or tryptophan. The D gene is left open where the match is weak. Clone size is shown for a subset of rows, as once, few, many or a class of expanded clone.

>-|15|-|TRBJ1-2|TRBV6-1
TGTGCCAGCAGTGAAAGGCCGACTAGTCTGGGGGGCTACACCTTC
CASSERPTSLGGYTF
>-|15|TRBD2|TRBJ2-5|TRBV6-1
TGTGCCAGCGCGGAAGCGGGGGGGCTAAGAGAGACCCAGTACTTC
CASAEAGGLRETQYF
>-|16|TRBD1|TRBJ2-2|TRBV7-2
TGTGCCAGCAGCTTTGGGACAGGGCCCCCGGCCGGGGAGCTGTTTTTT
CASSFGTGPPAGELFF
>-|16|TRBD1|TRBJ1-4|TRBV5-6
TGTGCCAGCAGCTTGCGGACAGGGGGGAAGAGAGAAAAACTGTTTTTT
CASSLRTGGKREKLFF
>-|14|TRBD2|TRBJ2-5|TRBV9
TGTGCCAGCAGCGCTAGCGGGGGGGAAGAGACCCAGTACTTC
CASSASGGEETQYF
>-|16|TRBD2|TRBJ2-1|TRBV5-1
TGCGCCAGCAGCGCCAATCTAGCGGGAGGGCCTAGAGAGCAGTTCTTC
CASSANLAGGPREQFF
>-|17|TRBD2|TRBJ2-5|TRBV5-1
TGCGCCAGCAGCCCCGAACTAGCGGGGGGCCTCAAAGAGACCCAGTACTTC
CASSPELAGGLKETQYF
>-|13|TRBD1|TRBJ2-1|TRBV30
TGTGCCTGGAAGGGGGCTGGGTCTAATGAGCAGTTCTTC
CAWKGAGSNEQFF
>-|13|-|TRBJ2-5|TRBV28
TGTGCCAGCAGTCGGGACTTTCAAGAGACCCAGTACTTC
CASSRDFQETQYF
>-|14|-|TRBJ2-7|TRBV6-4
TGTGCCAGCAGTAAAGCGCCCAGCTCCTACGAGCAGTACTTC
CASSKAPSSYEQYF
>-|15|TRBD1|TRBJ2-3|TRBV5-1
TGCGCCAGCAGCCTAGGACAGGGGGCCGCGGATACGCAGTATTTT
CASSLGQGAADTQYF
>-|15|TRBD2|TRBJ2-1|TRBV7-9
TGTGCCAGCAGCCGTAGCGGGGGGGCCAGGAATGAGCAGTTCTTC
CASSRSGGARNEQFF
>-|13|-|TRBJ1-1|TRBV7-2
TGTGCCAGCAGCTTATATGTGAACACTGAAGCTTTCTTT
CASSLYVNTEAFF
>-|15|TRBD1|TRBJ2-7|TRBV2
TGTGCCAGCATAACTCCGGGACAGACACTCTTCGAGCAGTACTTC
CASITPGQTLFEQYF
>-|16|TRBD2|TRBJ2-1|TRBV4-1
TGCGCCAGCAGCCGGGGACTAGCGGGAGTGGACAATGAGCAGTTCTTC
CASSRGLAGVDNEQFF
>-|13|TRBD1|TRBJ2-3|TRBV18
TGTGCCAGCTCACCACCTTGGGACAGGGGCCTGTATTTT
CASSPPWDRGLYF
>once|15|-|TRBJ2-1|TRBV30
TGTGCCTGGAGTTTTGGGGCCAGCCTCTACAATGAGCAGTTCTTC
CAWSFGASLYNEQFF
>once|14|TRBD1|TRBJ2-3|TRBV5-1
TGCGCCAGCAGCTTTGGGACAGGCTCAGATACGCAGTATTTT
CASSFGTGSDTQYF
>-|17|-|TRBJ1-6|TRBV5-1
TGCGCCAGCAGCTTGATGGGGCAAAGCTCCTATAATTCACCCCTCCACTTT
CASSLMGQSSYNSPLHF
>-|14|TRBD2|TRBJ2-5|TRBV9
TGTGCCAGCAATAGCGGGTCAATCCAAGAGACCCAGTACTTC
CASNSGSIQETQYF
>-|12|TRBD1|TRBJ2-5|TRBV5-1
TGCGCCAGCAGCCCAGGGGGAGAGACCCAGTACTTC
CASSPGGETQYF
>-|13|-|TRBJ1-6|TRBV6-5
TGTGCCAGCGCTCAACAGGCCAAATCACCCCTCCACTTT
CASAQQAKSPLHF